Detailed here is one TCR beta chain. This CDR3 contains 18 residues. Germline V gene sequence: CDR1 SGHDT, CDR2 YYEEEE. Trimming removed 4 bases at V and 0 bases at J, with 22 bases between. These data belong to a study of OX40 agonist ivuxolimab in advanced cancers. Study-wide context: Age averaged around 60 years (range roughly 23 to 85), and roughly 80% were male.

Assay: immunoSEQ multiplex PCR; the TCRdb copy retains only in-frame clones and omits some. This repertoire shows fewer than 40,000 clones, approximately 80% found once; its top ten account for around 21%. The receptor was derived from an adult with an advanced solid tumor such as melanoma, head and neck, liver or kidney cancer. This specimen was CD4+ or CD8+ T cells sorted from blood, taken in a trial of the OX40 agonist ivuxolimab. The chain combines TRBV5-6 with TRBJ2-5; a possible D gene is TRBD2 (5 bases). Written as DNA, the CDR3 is TGTGCCAGCAGCCGAAAGCAGGAGGTCTTTCTGTACCAAGAGACCCAGTACTTC. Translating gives CASSRKQEVFLYQETQYF.